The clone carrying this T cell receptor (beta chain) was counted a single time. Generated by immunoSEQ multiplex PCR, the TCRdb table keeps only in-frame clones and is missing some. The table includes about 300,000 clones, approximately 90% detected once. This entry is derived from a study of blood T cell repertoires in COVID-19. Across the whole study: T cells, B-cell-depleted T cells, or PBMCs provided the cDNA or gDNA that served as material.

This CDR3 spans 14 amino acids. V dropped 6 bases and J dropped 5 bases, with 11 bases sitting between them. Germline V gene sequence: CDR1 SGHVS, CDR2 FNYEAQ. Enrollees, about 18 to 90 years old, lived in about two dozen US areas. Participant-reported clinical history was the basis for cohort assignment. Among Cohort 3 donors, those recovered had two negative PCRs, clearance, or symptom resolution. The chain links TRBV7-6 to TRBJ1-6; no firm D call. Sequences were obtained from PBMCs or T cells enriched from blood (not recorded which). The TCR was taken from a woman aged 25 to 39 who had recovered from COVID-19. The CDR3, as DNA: TGTGCCAGCAGAGGAGAGGGCAATAATTCACCCCTCCACTTT. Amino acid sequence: CASRGEGNNSPLHF.